Here is one T cell receptor beta chain with its context. This same CDR3 is encoded by further DNA sequences in the sample. These data come from a study of technical replicates of blood from several donors. Clones were read by immunoSEQ multiplex PCR, and TCRdb kept only the in-frame ones, dropping some. The sample yields approximately 15,000 clones, around 87% seen once. The trim removed 0 bases at V and 0 bases at J, leaving 10 bases unmatched. CDR1 is MNHEY and CDR2 is SMNVEV in the germline V gene (reference sequence). This CDR3 has 18 amino acids. Source material: PBMCs. This chain connects TRBV27 to TRBJ2-5, with TRBD2 identical over 7 bases. This TCR came from a human donor in good health. CDR3 nucleotide sequence: TGTGCCAGCAGTTTATCCCCCCCTGTTAGCGGGTACCAAGAGACCCAGTACTTC. Translating gives CASSLSPPVSGYQETQYF.